Listed here are 15 T cell receptor beta chains from one sample, sequenced in a study of monozygotic twins with inflammatory bowel disease. TCRdb re-called the 5' RACE reads, yielding one record per CDR3 amino acid sequence without DNA. There are 150,000 to 200,000 distinct CDR3 sequences in the sample, with roughly 7% held by the top ten. Specimen: blood. All receptors derive from a human donor with ulcerative colitis or Crohn's disease, or a healthy co-twin of an affected twin (not recorded which).

The V gene is TRBV3-1, the J gene TRBJ1-1; no DNA is available, so the TRBD1 call from TCRdb remains unchecked. Per germline, CDR1 LGHDT and CDR2 YNNKEL (reference sequence). This CDR3 is 13 amino acids long. This chain's CDR3 is CASSPRPGTEAFF. Filled out from reference TRBV3-1 and TRBJ1-1, the complete variable domain reads DTAVSQTPKYLVTQMGNDKSIKCEQNLGHDTMYWYKQDSKKFLKIMFSYNNKELIINETVPNRFSPKSPDKAHLNLHINSLELGDSAVYFCASSPRPGTEAFFGQGTRLTVV.

This rearrangement joins TRBV5-4 to TRBJ1-6. Germline V gene lookup returns CDR1 SGHNT and CDR2 YYREEE (reference sequence). The CDR3 runs to 14 residues. The CDR3 loop is CASSTTTNNSPLHF.

V and J are TRBV7-9 and TRBJ2-7. The CDR3 has 11 residues. Per germline, CDR1 SEHNR and CDR2 FQNEAQ (reference sequence). The CDR3 loop reads CASSLVGDQYF. Using reference TRBV7-9 and TRBJ2-7 for the parts outside the CDR3, the full variable domain is DTGVSQNPRHKITKRGQNVTFRCDPISEHNRLYWYRQTLGQGPEFLTYFQNEAQLEKSRLLSDRFSAERPKGSFSTLEIQRTEQGDSAMYLCASSLVGDQYFGPGTRLTVT.

The chain joins TRBV6-1 to TRBJ2-4; TCRdb designates TRBD2, a call that cannot be tested without DNA. Germline values: CDR1 MNHNS, CDR2 SASEGT. The CDR3 is made up of 14 amino acids. The CDR3 is CASTPGGAKNIQYF.

The chain combines TRBV5-1 with TRBJ1-5; TCRdb's D call of TRBD1 is untestable without DNA. There are 15 residues in the CDR3. CDR1 and CDR2 (germline): SGHRS, YFSETQ. The CDR3: CASSNGTASNQPQHF.

V gene TRBV20-1 combines with J gene TRBJ1-2; TCRdb indicates TRBD1, and absent DNA this call remains unverified. This CDR3 is built from 14 residues. CDR1 DFQATT and CDR2 SNEGSKA come from the germline V gene (reference sequence). This chain's CDR3 is CSANDREASYGYTF.

J is TRBJ1-2 and V is TRBV12-3 or TRBV12-4; the D call from TCRdb, TRBD1, cannot be confirmed without DNA. The CDR3 has 13 residues. This CDR3 reads CASSPPGTSGYTF.

The chain links TRBV7-6 to TRBJ2-2; TCRdb's assignment of TRBD2 cannot be checked, as there is no DNA. The CDR3 has 14 residues. The germline CDR1 and CDR2 sequences are SGHVS and FNYEAQ. The CDR3 protein is CASSLGEYTGELFF.

V gene TRBV20-1 combines with J gene TRBJ1-2; TCRdb names TRBD1, which stays unverified in the absence of DNA. The CDR3 spans 15 residues. The germline gives CDR1 DFQATT, CDR2 SNEGSKA (reference sequence). CDR3 region: CSAIPGQTSNYGYTF.

CDR3 in amino acids: CARQPGQYLYEQYF. The chain links TRBV30 to TRBJ2-7; TCRdb reports TRBD1, a call that lacks DNA to check it against. The V gene's germline CDR1 is GTSNPN and CDR2 SVGIG (reference sequence). The CDR3 sequence is 14 residues long.

The rearrangement uses TRBV20-1 and TRBJ1-2; TCRdb picks TRBD1, but there is no DNA to check that call. The CDR3 runs to 14 residues. Germline V gives CDR1 DFQATT, CDR2 SNEGSKA (reference sequence). The CDR3 sequence is CSAPRGRADYGYTF.

CDR3 protein: CASSPGTSGGYNEQFF. The chain links TRBV5-4 to TRBJ2-1; TCRdb indicates TRBD2, and absent DNA this call remains unverified. The CDR3 runs to 16 residues. Germline lookup yields CDR1 SGHNT and CDR2 YYREEE (reference sequence).

The chain has TRBV20-1 and TRBJ2-1. The CDR3 has 13 amino acids. Germline V gene data show CDR1 as DFQATT and CDR2 as SNEGSKA (reference sequence). The CDR3 is CSARSNFYNEQFF.

This sequence joins TRBV18 and TRBJ2-7. Germline V lookup: CDR1 KGHSH, CDR2 LQKENI. There are 14 residues in the CDR3. CDR3 in amino acids: CASSPEHHSYEQYF.

This chain links TRBV28 with TRBJ2-7; TCRdb outputs TRBD1, but without DNA this stays unchecked. The germline gives CDR1 MDHEN, CDR2 SYDVKM. The CDR3 covers 17 residues. CDR3 region: CASSPFLLGTGGREQYF.